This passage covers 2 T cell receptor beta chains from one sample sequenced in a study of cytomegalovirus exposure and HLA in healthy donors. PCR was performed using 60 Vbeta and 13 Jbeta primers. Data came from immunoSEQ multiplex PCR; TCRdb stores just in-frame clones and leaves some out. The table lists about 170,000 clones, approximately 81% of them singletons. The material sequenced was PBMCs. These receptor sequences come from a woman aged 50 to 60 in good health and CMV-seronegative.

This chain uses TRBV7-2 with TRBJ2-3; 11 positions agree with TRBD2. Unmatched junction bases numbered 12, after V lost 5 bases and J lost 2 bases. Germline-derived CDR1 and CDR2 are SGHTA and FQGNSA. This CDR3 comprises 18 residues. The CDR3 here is CASSPPPGLAVVTDTQYF. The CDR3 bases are TGTGCCAGCAGCCCCCCCCCGGGACTAGCGGTGGTCACAGATACGCAGTATTTT.

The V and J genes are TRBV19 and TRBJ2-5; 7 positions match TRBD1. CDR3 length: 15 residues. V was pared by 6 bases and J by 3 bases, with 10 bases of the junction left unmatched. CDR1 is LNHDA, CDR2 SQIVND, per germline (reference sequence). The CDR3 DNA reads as TGTGCCAGTAGGACCACCGGGACAGCAAAAGAGACCCAGTACTTC. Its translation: CASRTTGTAKETQYF.